This T cell receptor (beta chain) was sequenced in a study of response to subunit inactivated influenza vaccine. As regards this clonotype: The antigen remains unidentified.

The CDR3 has 11 residues. Germline-derived CDR1 and CDR2 are SQVTM and ANQGSEA. The ends were cut back, 6 bases at V and 0 bases at J, with 5 bases in the middle. General study points: Each seasonal flu vaccination may recruit only limited new T cells, authors suggested.

TCRdb re-derived calls from the RT-PCR reads in MiXCR, one entry per CDR3 protein. The data hold around 790,000 distinct CDR3 sequences, with 21% observed a single time. The sequence came from a man aged 50-60 years who received an inactivated influenza vaccine. The gene calls are TRBV29-1 and TRBJ1-1; D remains unclear. The sequences come from PBMCs from blood, collected more than 4 days after vaccination. CDR3: CSVQMNTEAFF. The CDR3 bases are TGCAGCGTACAAATGAACACTGAAGCTTTCTTT.